This record looks at one T cell receptor beta chain sequence and its context. The target antigen is unknown. The sample comes from a study of T cell therapy after organ transplantation. Findings and caveats of the study: In nonresponders, large pretherapy expansions changed minimally after therapy.

Described time point: 4-8 weeks after completion of therapy. This CDR3 region has 14 residues. Germline loops: CDR1 MGHRA, CDR2 YSYEKL. Trimming at V came to 1 base and at J to 9 bases, leaving 6 bases not matched to a gene. Clones were sequenced by immunoSEQ multiplex PCR, and TCRdb holds only the in-frame ones, with some missing. The data hold roughly 3,500 clones, with roughly four fifths observed a single time. The chain employs TRBV4-1 and TRBJ2-1; 7 nucleotides match TRBD2. The sequence was obtained from a human patient who had received a solid organ transplant and had CMV disease. The graft donor may have contributed some T cells. This material consisted of CD8+ T cells from blood, taken after autologous CMV-specific T cell therapy. Here the CDR3 DNA reads TGCGCCAGCAGCCAAGGCGGGGGATATAGTGAGCAGTTCTTC. As protein: CASSQGGGYSEQFF.